Sequencing of this T cell receptor (beta chain) was carried out in a study of blood T cell dynamics during melanoma immunotherapy. Sequencing used immunoSEQ multiplex PCR; TCRdb keeps in-frame clones, though not all of them. The top ten hold 5.3% of the sample, which has about 14,000 clones, 86% seen once. Trimming stripped 3 bases from V and 1 base from J, with 3 bases between. The length of the CDR3 is 12 residues. Germline CDR1 reads SNHLY; CDR2 reads FYNNEI. Time point denoted: week 3, after first cycle of checkpoint inhibitor. The chain combines TRBV2 with TRBJ2-5; no firm D call. This receptor was identified in a human donor with melanoma. The sample in question was blood, obtained from a patient treated with checkpoint blockade. In DNA form, the CDR3 reads TGTGCCAGCAGTGAGGGCCAAGAGACCCAGTACTTC. Its translation: CASSEGQETQYF.